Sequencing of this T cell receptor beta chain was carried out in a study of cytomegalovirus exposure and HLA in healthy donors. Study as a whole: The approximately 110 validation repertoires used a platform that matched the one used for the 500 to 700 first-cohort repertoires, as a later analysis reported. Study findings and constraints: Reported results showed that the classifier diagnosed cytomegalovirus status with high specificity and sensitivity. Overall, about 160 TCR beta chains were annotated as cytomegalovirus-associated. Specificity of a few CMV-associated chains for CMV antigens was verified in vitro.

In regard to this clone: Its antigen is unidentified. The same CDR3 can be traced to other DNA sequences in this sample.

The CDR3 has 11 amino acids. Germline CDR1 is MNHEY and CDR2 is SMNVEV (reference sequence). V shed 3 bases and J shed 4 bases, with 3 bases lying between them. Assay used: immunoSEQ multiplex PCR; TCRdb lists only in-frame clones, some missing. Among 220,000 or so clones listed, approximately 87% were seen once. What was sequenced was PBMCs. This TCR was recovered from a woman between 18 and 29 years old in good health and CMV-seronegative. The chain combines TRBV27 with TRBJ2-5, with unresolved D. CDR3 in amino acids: CASSLGETQYF. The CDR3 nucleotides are TGTGCCAGCAGTTTGGGAGAGACCCAGTACTTC.